The rows below give T cell receptor beta chains drawn from one sample of a study of blood T cell repertoires in COVID-19. Repertoires were generated with immunoSEQ multiplex PCR, while TCRdb's copy carries only in-frame clones and drops some. The repertoire holds about 130,000 clones, with around four fifths as singletons. Specimen: peripheral blood. The receptors originated from a man older than 75 with COVID-19, enrolled during active disease. CDR3s include the opening cysteine and the closing phenylalanine or tryptophan. A D gene is named only where the DNA matches it firmly.

CDR3 length	V gene	J gene	D gene	CDR3 protein
14	TRBV28	TRBJ1-2	-	CASKTRPRAGGYTF
16	TRBV7-2	TRBJ2-7	TRBD2	CASSSRPGGVEYEQYF
14	TRBV10-3	TRBJ2-2	TRBD1	CAISKDRAGGELFF
15	TRBV2	TRBJ1-6	-	CASSLNRVVIAPLHF
15	TRBV28	TRBJ2-7	TRBD1	CASSDPGTGSYEQYF
14	TRBV2	TRBJ1-5	-	CASRQGHSNQPQHF
18	TRBV5-4	TRBJ2-3	TRBD2	CASSRGQTSGRLVNTQYF
12	TRBV18	TRBJ2-1	-	CASSPNAREQFF
14	TRBV28	TRBJ1-6	TRBD1	CASRPDRGAQPLHF
12	TRBV29-1	TRBJ1-2	TRBD1	CSVSDRNYGYTF
14	TRBV5-8	TRBJ2-7	-	CASSSPGHSYEQYF
12	TRBV29-1	TRBJ1-1	-	CSDRQGGTEAFF
15	TRBV7-2	TRBJ2-3	-	CASSLKASATDTQYF
15	TRBV27	TRBJ2-7	-	CASSLQGTSSYEQYF
14	TRBV27	TRBJ2-3	-	CASSFKGGTDTQYF
18	TRBV7-2	TRBJ2-3	TRBD2	CASSPRPRLAGIGDTQYF
15	TRBV4-1	TRBJ2-7	TRBD1	CASSQGTGATYEQYF
16	TRBV11-3	TRBJ2-3	TRBD1	CASSSGTGGRTDTQYF
15	TRBV9	TRBJ2-1	-	CASSVGGGSYNEQFF
12	TRBV19	TRBJ2-7	TRBD2	CASSASGYEQYF
14	TRBV5-6	TRBJ1-6	TRBD1	CASSLGQGNSPLHF
12	TRBV7-2	TRBJ2-3	-	CASSFSGDTQYF
15	TRBV5-4	TRBJ1-4	TRBD1	CASSLGSGTEGKLFF
16	TRBV5-6	TRBJ2-2	-	CASSRRGRVITGELFF
12	TRBV28	TRBJ1-1	-	CASRTGPTEAFF
13	TRBV7-2	TRBJ1-2	TRBD1	CASSNDRVYGYTF
16	TRBV15	TRBJ1-4	-	CATSREVAAGDEKLFF
12	TRBV30	TRBJ2-7	-	CAWSADTYEQYF
14	TRBV28	TRBJ2-7	-	CASSLYSGLYEQYF
14	TRBV19	TRBJ2-7	TRBD1	CASPSGTGLWEQYF
14	TRBV6-5	TRBJ1-4	-	CASREVATNEKLFF
12	TRBV5-5	TRBJ2-3	-	CASSPTTDTQYF
14	TRBV24-1	TRBJ2-3	-	CATSVHGGTDTQYF
12	TRBV7-2	TRBJ2-7	-	CASSHGSYEQYF
11	TRBV6-5	TRBJ1-2	-	CASSYQYGYTF
14	TRBV10-3	TRBJ2-3	-	CAISESEVTDTQYF
15	TRBV28	TRBJ2-3	TRBD2	CASSPTRAGTDTQYF
11	TRBV28	TRBJ1-2	-	CASTANYGYTF
17	TRBV20-1	TRBJ2-1	TRBD2	CSASRVAGTSSYNEQFF
15	TRBV6-5	TRBJ2-7	TRBD2	CASRSSGTLTYEQYF
15	TRBV7-3	TRBJ2-3	TRBD2	CASSKTSGNTDTQYF
14	TRBV2	TRBJ2-7	-	CASRYRAGDYEQYF
13	TRBV3-1/TRBV3-2	TRBJ1-2	-	CASSQGRSYGYTF
16	TRBV4-2	TRBJ2-1	TRBD2	CASSQESTSGNNEQFF
16	TRBV13	TRBJ2-2	TRBD2	CASSSGLAVNTGELFF
16	TRBV5-1	TRBJ2-3	TRBD1	CASSSTGGRVPDTQYF
14	TRBV2	TRBJ1-4	TRBD1	CASSLRDRGEKLFF
12	TRBV2	TRBJ2-5	-	CASRDRQETQYF
12	TRBV28	TRBJ1-2	-	CASSVQGNGYTF
15	TRBV28	TRBJ2-7	TRBD1	CASRGTGTGLSEQYF
13	TRBV5-1	TRBJ1-2	TRBD1	CASSWTGGLGYTF
13	TRBV7-9	TRBJ1-5	-	CASSGRDNQPQHF